This T cell receptor (beta chain) was observed in a study of cytomegalovirus exposure and HLA in healthy donors (dated by TCRdb to 2015 to 2018). Turning to the overall study: The 700 or so repertoires of the first cohort and the 95 to 150 validation repertoires were produced on the same platform, according to a later analysis. Along with the roughly 610-subject first cohort, a separate validation cohort of over 90 different subjects was used. The study aimed to test whether signatures of past pathogen exposure could be identified by cataloging public T cell receptors. The study combined high-throughput TCR immunosequencing, statistical association of individual TCRs with disease status, and machine learning to predict cytomegalovirus infection status.

In the case of this clone: Its target antigen remains unknown. No qualities accompany the bases; no much larger clone lies one base away.

What the authors observed across the whole study: Most TCR sequences were observed very rarely across donors, whereas some public TCRs were present in many individuals. The study gave a list of under 200 TCR beta chains associated with cytomegalovirus. The validation cohort had no HLA typing available for a later analysis, so co-occurrence within that cohort was assessed over all 120 or so repertoires. The classifier was reported to diagnose cytomegalovirus status with high specificity and sensitivity in both the original and validation cohorts. A few of the identified cytomegalovirus-associated TCR beta chains were confirmed in vitro to be specific for cytomegalovirus antigens. Of the cluster scores, roughly 93% were above 0 in a later analysis, which found that TCRs clustered in the first cohort also tended to co-occur in the approximately 130 validation repertoires. The authors suggested that the approach could potentially be generalized to other disease states and immunological phenotypes.

Inclusive of the bounding cysteine and phenylalanine, the CDR3 is 13 residues long. Of the read, only the CDR3 DNA is kept; its 39 bases are in frame from base 1. Looking up the germline V gene yields CDR1 SQVTM and CDR2 ANQGSEA. Trimming at the junction amounts to 1 base on V and 5 bases on J, and the germline ends lie 11 bases apart. Donors formed part of the validation cohort, which comprised 120 subjects and was distinct from the first cohort of under 850 subjects. The method was the immunoSEQ multiplex PCR assay. Regarding the original processing steps: A statistical classification framework was built to diagnose cytomegalovirus status from the catalog of TCR beta chain sequences. The immuneACCESS repertoire file appears here via TCRdb, limited to in-frame rearrangements. These files lack a portion of the clones; in checked studies, under half of the deficit traces to unresolved V genes, and the cause of the others is not known. V, J and clone size are taken as reported in that table, and D and trimming were inferred from the DNA itself. For this sample there are roughly 140,000 clones; around 87% appear just once. The ten most abundant clones make up approximately 8.7% of the sample.

The sample comprised PBMCs. This clonotype originated in a man aged 18 to 29 in good health and CMV-seropositive. This chain is built from TRBV29-1 and TRBJ2-5, with TRBD2 as a weak D call on 6 bases. The CDR3: CSVEVGREETQYF. The bases are TGCAGCGTTGAAGTCGGGAGAGAGGAGACCCAGTACTTC.